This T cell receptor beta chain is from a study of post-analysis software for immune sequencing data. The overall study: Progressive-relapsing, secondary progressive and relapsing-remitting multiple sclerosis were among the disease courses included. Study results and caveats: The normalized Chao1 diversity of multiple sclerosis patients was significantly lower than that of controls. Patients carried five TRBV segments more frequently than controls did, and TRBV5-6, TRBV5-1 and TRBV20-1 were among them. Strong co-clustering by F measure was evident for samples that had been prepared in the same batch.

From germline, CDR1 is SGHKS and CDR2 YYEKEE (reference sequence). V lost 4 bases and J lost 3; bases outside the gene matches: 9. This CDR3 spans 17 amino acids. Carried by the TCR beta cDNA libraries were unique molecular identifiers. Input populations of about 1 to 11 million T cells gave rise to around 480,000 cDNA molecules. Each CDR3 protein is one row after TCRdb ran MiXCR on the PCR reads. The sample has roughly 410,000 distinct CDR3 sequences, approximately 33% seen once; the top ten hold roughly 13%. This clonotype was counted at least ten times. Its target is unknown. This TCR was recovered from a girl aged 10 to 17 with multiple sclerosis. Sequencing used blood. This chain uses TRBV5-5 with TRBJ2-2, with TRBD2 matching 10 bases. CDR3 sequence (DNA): TGTGCCAGCAGCCCGGCTCGAGCGGGGGGGTACACCGGGGAGCTGTTTTTT. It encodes CASSPARAGGYTGELFF.